This TCR beta chain was found in a study of vaccination and CD4 T cells after COVID-19. This clonotype was counted a few times. Its antigen is not identified. One end of the junction varies from germline; a read error may be responsible. The Oncomine TCR Beta short-read assay was what sequenced the DNA obtained from cultured CD4+ T cells. The authors extracted genomic DNA from cultured CD4+ T cells. A single record per CDR3 protein comes from TCRdb applying MiXCR to the PCR reads. The sample shows about 10,000 distinct CDR3 sequences, around 59% of them seen only once. Treatment here: roughly 10-day PBMC culture with coronavirus spike peptide pools or control peptides (ViraFEST assay). Positive PCR results dated from March to December 2020, before the US Alpha, Beta and Delta variants. The sequenced sample was CD4+ T cells from blood, cultured in vitro. The origin of this receptor is a human donor who had recovered from COVID-19.

The CDR3 protein is CASSLKEGQGRGYYGYTF. Here the CDR3 DNA reads TGTGCCAGTAGCTTAAAAGAGGGACAGGGAAGAGGGTACTATGGCTACACCTTC. This chain links TRBV7-6 with TRBJ1-2; 9 bases fit TRBD1. The germline gives CDR1 SGHVS, CDR2 FNYEAQ. The length of the CDR3 is 18 residues.